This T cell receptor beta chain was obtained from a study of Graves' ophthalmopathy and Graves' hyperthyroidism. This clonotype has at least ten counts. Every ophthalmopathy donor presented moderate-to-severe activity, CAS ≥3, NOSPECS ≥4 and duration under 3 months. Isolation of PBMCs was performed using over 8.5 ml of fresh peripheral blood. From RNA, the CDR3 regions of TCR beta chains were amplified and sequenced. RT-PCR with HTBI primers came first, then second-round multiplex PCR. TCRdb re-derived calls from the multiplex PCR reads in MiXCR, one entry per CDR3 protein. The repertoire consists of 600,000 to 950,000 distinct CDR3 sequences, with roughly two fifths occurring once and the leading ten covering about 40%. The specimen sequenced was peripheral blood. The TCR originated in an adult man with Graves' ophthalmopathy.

The CDR3 loop is CASSVDSGSSYEQYF. For the CDR3, the DNA is TGTGCCAGCAGCGTCGATAGCGGGAGCTCCTACGAGCAGTACTTC. V and J are TRBV7-2 and TRBJ2-7, with 9 bases identical to TRBD2. Losses at the gene ends were 5 bases for V and 0 bases for J; bases not matched to a gene: 5. Germline loops: CDR1 SGHTA, CDR2 FQGNSA. This CDR3 is 15 amino acids long.